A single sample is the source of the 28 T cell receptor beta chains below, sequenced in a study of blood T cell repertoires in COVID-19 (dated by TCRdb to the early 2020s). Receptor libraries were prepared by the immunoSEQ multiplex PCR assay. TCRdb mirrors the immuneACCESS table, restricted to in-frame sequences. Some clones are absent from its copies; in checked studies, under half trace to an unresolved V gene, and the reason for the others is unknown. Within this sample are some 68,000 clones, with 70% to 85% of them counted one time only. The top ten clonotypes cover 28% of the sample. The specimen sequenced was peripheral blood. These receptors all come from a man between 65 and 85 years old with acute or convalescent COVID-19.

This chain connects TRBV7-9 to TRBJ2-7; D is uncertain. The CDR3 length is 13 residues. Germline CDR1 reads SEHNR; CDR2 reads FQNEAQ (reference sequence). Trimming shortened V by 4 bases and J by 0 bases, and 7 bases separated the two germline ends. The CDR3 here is CASSSGSSYEQYF. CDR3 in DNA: TGTGCCAGCAGCTCAGGCAGCTCCTACGAGCAGTACTTC. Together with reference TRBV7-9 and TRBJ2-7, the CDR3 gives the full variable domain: DTGVSQNPRHKITKRGQNVTFRCDPISEHNRLYWYRQTLGQGPEFLTYFQNEAQLEKSRLLSDRFSAERPKGSFSTLEIQRTEQGDSAMYLCASSSGSSYEQYFGPGTRLTVT.

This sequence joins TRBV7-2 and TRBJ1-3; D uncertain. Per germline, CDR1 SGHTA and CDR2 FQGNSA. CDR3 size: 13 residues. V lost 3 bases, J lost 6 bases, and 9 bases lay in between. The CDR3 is CASSFTLANTIYF. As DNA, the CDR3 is TGTGCCAGCAGCTTTACATTGGCAAACACCATATATTTT.

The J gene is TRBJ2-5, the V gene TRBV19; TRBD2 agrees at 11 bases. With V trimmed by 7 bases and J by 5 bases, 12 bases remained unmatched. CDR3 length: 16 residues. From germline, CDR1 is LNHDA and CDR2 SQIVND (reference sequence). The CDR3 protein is CASTFKTSGKKETQYF. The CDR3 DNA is TGTGCCAGTACCTTCAAGACTAGCGGGAAAAAGGAGACCCAGTACTTC. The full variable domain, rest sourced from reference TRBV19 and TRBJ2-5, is DGGITQSPKYLFRKEGQNVTLSCEQNLNHDAMYWYRQDPGQGLRLIYYSQIVNDFQKGDIAEGYSVSREKKESFPLTVTSAQKNPTAFYLCASTFKTSGKKETQYFGPGTRLLVL.

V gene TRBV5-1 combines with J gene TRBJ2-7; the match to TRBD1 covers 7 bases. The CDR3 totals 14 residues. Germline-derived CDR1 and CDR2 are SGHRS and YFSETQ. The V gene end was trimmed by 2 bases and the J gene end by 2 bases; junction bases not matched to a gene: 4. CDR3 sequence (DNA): TGCGCCAGCAGCTTATGGCAGGGGGCCTACGAGCAGTACTTC. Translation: CASSLWQGAYEQYF.

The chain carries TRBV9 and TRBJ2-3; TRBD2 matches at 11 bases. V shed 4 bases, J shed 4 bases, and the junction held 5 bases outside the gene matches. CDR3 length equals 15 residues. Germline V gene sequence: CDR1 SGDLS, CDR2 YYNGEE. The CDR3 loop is CASSPTSGSADTQYF. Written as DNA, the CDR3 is TGTGCCAGCAGCCCAACTAGCGGGAGCGCAGATACGCAGTATTTT.

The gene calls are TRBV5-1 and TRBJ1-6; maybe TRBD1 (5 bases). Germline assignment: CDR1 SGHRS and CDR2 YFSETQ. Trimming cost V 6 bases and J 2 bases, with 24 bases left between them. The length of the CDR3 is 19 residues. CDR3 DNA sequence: TGCGCCAGCAAACAAGAGGACCGGAACCGGGGGGCCTATAATTCACCCCTCCACTTT. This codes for CASKQEDRNRGAYNSPLHF. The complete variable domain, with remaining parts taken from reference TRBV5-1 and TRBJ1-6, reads KAGVTQTPRYLIKTRGQQVTLSCSPISGHRSVSWYQQTPGQGLQFLFEYFSETQRNKGNFPGRFSGRQFSNSRSEMNVSTLELGDSALYLCASKQEDRNRGAYNSPLHFGNGTRLTVT.

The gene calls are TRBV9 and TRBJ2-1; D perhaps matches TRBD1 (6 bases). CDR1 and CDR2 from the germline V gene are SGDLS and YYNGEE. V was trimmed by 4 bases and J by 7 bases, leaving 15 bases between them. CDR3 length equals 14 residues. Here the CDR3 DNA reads TGTGCCAGCAGCCGCCGAGGCCAGGGGAATGAGCAGTTCTTC. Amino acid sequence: CASSRRGQGNEQFF. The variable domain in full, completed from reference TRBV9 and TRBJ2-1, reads DSGVTQTPKHLITATGQRVTLRCSPRSGDLSVYWYQQSLDQGLQFLIQYYNGEERAKGNILERFSAQQFPDLHSELNLSSLELGDSALYFCASSRRGQGNEQFFGPGTRLTVL.

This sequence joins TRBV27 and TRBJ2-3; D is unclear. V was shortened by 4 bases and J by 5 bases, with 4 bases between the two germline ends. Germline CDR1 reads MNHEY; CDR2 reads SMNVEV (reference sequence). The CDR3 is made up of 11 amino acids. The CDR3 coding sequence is TGTGCCAGCAGTTCCGTAGATACGCAGTATTTT. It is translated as CASSSVDTQYF.

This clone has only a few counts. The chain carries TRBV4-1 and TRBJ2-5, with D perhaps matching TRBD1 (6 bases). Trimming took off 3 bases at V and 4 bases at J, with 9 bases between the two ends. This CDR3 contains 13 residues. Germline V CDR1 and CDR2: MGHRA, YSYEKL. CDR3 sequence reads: CASSQTGLETQYF. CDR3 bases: TGCGCCAGCAGCCAGACAGGCCTAGAGACCCAGTACTTC.

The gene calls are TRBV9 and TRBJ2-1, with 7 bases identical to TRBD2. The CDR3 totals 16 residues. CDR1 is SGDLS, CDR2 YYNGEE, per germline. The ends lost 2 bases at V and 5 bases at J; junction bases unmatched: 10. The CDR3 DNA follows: TGTGCCAGCAGCGTCGCACTAGCGCATCCGGACAATGAGCAGTTCTTC. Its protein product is CASSVALAHPDNEQFF. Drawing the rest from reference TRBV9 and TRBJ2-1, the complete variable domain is DSGVTQTPKHLITATGQRVTLRCSPRSGDLSVYWYQQSLDQGLQFLIQYYNGEERAKGNILERFSAQQFPDLHSELNLSSLELGDSALYFCASSVALAHPDNEQFFGPGTRLTVL.

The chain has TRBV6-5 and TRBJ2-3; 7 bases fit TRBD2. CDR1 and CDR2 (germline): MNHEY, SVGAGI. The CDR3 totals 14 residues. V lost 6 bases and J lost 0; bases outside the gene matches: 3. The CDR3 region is CASSRDYSTDTQYF. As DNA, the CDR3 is TGTGCCAGCAGCCGGGACTACAGCACAGATACGCAGTATTTT.

CDR3 nucleotides: TGTGCCAGCTGCCTCGGCGGGGGACAGCCCCAGCATTTT. This codes for CASCLGGGQPQHF. The rearrangement uses TRBV6-5 and TRBJ1-5; TRBD1 is a possible D gene (5 bases). Germline loops: CDR1 MNHEY, CDR2 SVGAGI. The CDR3 spans 13 residues. V shed 8 bases and J shed 7 bases, with 15 bases lying between them.

The CDR3 DNA is TGCGCCAGCAGCCAACGATTGCAGGGCATGAACACTGAAGCTTTCTTT. This translates into CASSQRLQGMNTEAFF. The chain has TRBV4-3 and TRBJ1-1; D perhaps matches TRBD1 (5 bases). V was clipped by 2 bases and J by 0 bases, with 13 bases between them. Germline V gives CDR1 LGHNA, CDR2 YSLEER. The CDR3 extends over 16 amino acids.

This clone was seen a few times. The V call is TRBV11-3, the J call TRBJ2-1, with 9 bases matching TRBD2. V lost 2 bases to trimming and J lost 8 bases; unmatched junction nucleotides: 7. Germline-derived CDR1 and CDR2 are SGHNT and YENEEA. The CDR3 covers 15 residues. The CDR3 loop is CASSLNGGRADEQFF. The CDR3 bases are TGTGCCAGCAGCTTAAACGGCGGGAGGGCCGATGAGCAGTTCTTC.

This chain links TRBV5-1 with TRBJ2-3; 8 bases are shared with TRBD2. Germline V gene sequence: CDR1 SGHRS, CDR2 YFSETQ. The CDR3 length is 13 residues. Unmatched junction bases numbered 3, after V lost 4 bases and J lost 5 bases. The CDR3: CASSAGGLDTQYF. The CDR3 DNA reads TGCGCCAGCAGCGCGGGAGGATTAGATACGCAGTATTTT. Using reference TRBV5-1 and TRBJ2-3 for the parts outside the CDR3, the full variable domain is KAGVTQTPRYLIKTRGQQVTLSCSPISGHRSVSWYQQTPGQGLQFLFEYFSETQRNKGNFPGRFSGRQFSNSRSEMNVSTLELGDSALYLCASSAGGLDTQYFGPGTRLTVL.

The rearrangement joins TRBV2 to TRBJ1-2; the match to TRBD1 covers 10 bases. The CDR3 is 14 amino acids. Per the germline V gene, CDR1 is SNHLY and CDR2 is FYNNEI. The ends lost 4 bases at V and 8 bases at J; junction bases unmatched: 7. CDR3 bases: TGTGCCAGCAGTGGACAGGGGGCTCTAGGGGGCTACACCTTC. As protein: CASSGQGALGGYTF.

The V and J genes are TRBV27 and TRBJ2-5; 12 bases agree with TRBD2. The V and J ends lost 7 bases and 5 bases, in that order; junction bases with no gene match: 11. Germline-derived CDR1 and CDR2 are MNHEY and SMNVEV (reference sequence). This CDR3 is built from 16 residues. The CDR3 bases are TGTGCCAGCATGAAGACGCCTAGCGGGAGGGTGGAGACCCAGTACTTC. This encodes CASMKTPSGRVETQYF.

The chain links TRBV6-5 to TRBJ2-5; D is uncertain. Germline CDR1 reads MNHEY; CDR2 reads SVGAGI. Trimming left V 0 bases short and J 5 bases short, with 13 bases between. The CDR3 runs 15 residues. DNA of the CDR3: TGTGCCAGCAGTTACTCGAATACCCCTACTGAGACCCAGTACTTC. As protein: CASSYSNTPTETQYF.

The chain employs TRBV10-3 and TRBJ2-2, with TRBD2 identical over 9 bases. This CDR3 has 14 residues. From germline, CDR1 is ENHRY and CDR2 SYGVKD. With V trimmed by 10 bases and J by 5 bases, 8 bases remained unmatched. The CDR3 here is CATRKREATGELFF. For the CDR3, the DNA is TGTGCCACTAGGAAGCGGGAGGCGACCGGGGAGCTGTTTTTT.

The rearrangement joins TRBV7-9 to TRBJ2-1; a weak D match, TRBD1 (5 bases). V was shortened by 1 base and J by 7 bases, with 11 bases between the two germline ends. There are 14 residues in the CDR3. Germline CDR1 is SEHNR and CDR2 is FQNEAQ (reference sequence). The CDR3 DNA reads TGTGCCAGCAGCTTAGGGGGCATTAGGAATGAGCAGTTCTTC. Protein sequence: CASSLGGIRNEQFF.

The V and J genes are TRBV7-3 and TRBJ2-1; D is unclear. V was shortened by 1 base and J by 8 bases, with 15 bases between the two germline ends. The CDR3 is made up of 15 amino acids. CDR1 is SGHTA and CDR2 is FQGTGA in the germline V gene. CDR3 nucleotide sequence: TGTGCCAGCAGCTTAAATCCTAGTATGGTCGATGAGCAGTTCTTC. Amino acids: CASSLNPSMVDEQFF.

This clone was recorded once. The CDR3 here is CASASGRTGELFF. The CDR3 DNA sequence: TGCGCCAGCGCCAGCGGGAGGACCGGGGAGCTGTTTTTT. The gene calls are TRBV10-1 and TRBJ2-2; 9 bases agree with TRBD2. Germline-derived CDR1 and CDR2 are WNHNN and SYGVQD (reference sequence). J was trimmed by 5 bases and V by 8 bases; bases with no gene match: 3. The CDR3 spans 13 residues.

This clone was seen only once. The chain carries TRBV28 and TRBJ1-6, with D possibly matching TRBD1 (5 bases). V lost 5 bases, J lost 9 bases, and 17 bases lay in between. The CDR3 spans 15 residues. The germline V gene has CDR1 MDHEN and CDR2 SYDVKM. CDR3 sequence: CASSPPRGLGSPLHF. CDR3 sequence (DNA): TGTGCCAGCAGTCCCCCGCGGGGGTTGGGTTCACCCCTCCACTTT.

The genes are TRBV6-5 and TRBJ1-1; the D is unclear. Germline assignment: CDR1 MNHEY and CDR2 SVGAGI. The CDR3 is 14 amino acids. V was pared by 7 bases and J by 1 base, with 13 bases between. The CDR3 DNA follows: TGTGCCAGCAAGATAGACCCGGGGAACACTGAAGCTTTCTTT. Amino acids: CASKIDPGNTEAFF.

Here the CDR3 reads CASSQRDRGLEQFF. In nucleotides, the CDR3 is TGTGCCAGCAGCCAAAGGGACAGGGGGCTTGAGCAGTTCTTC. This chain uses TRBV3-1 (or the pseudogene TRBV3-2) with TRBJ2-1, with 12 nucleotides matching TRBD1. The CDR3 sequence is 14 residues long. The V segment lost 2 bases and the J segment 9 bases; nucleotides outside the gene matches: 2. Germline values: CDR1 LGHDT, CDR2 YNNKEL (reference sequence).

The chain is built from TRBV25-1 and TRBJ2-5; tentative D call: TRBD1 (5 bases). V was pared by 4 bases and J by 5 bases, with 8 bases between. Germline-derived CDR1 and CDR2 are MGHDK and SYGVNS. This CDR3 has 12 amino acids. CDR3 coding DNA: TGTGCCAGCAGTGGCAGGGTGGAGACCCAGTACTTC. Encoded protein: CASSGRVETQYF.

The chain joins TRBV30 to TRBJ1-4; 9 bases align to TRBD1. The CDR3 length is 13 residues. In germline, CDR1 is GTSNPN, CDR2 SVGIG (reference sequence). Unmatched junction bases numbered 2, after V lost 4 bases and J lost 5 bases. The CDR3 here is CAWNRGLNEKLFF. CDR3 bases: TGTGCCTGGAACAGGGGGCTGAATGAAAAACTGTTTTTT. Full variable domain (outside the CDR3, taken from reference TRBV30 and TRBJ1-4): SQTIHQWPATLVQPVGSPLSLECTVEGTSNPNLYWYRQAAGRGLQLLFYSVGIGQISSEVPQNLSASRPQDRQFILSSKKLLLSDSGFYLCAWNRGLNEKLFFGSGTQLSVL.

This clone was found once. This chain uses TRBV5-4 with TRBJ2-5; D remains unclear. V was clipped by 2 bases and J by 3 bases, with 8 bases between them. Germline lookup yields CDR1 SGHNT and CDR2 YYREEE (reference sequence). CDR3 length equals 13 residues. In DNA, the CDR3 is TGTGCCAGCAGCTTAGACTGGAAAGAGACCCAGTACTTC. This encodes CASSLDWKETQYF.